This T cell receptor beta chain is drawn from a study of blood T cell repertoires in COVID-19. TCRdb's table, derived via immunoSEQ multiplex PCR, lists solely in-frame clones and lacks some. This sample carries around 220,000 clones, roughly 90% of them seen once, and the ten largest clones take roughly 2.2%. This CDR3 contains 15 residues. Germline assignment: CDR1 SEHNR and CDR2 FQNEAQ (reference sequence). The ends lost 0 bases at V and 4 bases at J; junction bases unmatched: 4. This clonotype originated in a woman aged 50 to 60 with acute or convalescent COVID-19. This chain links TRBV7-9 with TRBJ2-3; TRBD2 matches at 7 bases. Input material: peripheral blood. CDR3 residues: CASSLASGRADTQYF. The CDR3 DNA reads as TGTGCCAGCAGCTTAGCGTCAGGGAGGGCAGATACGCAGTATTTT.